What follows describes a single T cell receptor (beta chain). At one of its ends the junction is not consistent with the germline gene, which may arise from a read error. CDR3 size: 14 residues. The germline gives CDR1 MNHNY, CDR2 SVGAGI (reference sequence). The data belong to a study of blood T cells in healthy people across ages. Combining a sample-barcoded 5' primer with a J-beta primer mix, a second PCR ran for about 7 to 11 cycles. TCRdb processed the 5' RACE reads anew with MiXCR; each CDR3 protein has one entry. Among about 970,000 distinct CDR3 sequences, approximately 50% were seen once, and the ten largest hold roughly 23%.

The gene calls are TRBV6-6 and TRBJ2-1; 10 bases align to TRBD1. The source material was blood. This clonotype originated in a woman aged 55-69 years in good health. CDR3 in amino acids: CASRGTGVSDERFF. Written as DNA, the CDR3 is TGTGCCAGCAGGGGGACAGGGGTCAGTGATGAGCGGTTCTTC.